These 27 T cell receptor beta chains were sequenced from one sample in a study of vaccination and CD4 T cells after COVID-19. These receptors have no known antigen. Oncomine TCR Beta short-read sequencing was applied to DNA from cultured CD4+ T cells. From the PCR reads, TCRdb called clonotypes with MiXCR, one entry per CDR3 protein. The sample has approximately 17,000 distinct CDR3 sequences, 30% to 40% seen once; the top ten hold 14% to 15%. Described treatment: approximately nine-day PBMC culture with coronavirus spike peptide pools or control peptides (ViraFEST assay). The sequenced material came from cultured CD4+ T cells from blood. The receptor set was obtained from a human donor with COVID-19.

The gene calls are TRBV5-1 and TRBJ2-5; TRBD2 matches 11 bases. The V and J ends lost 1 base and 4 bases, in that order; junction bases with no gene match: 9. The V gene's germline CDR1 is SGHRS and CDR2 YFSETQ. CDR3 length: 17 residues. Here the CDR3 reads CASSLLVSGGAAETQYF. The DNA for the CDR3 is TGCGCCAGCAGCTTGTTGGTTAGCGGGGGGGCCGCAGAGACCCAGTACTTC.

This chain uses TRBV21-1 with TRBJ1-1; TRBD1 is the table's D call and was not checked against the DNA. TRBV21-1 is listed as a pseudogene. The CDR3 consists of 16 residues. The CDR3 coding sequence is TGTGCCAGCAGCCCCCCGGTGGACAGCATGAACACTGAAGCTTTCTTT. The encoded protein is CASSPPVDSMNTEAFF.

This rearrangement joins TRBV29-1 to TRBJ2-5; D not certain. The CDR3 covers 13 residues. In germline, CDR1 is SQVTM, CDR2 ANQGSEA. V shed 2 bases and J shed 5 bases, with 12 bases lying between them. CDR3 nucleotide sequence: TGCAGCGTTGAATTTGGGGTTGGGGAGACCCAGTACTTC. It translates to CSVEFGVGETQYF.

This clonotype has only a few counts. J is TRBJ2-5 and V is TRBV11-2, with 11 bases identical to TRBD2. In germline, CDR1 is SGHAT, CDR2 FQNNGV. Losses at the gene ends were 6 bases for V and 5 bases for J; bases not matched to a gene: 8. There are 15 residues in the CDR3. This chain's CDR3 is CASRTASGGLETQYF. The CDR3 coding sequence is TGTGCCAGCAGGACGGCTAGCGGGGGGCTGGAGACCCAGTACTTC.

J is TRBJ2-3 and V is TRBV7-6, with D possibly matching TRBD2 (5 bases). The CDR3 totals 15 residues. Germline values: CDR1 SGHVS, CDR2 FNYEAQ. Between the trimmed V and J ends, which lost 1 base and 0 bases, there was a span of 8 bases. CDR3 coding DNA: TGTGCCAGCAGCTTAGACGGGGTTAGCACAGATACGCAGTATTTT. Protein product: CASSLDGVSTDTQYF.

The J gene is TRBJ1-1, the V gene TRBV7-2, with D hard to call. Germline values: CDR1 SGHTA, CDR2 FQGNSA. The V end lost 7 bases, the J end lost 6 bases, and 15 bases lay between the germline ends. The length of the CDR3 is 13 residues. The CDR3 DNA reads TGTGCCAGCACCCTAATCCGCTCGTCTGAAGCTTTCTTT. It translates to CASTLIRSSEAFF.

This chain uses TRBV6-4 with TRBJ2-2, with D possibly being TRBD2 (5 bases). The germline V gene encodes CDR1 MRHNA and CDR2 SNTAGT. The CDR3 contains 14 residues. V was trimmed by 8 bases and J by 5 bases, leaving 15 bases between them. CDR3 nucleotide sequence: TGTGCCAGCTCCCCTAGCCCGGGGACCGGGGAGCTGTTTTTT. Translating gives CASSPSPGTGELFF.

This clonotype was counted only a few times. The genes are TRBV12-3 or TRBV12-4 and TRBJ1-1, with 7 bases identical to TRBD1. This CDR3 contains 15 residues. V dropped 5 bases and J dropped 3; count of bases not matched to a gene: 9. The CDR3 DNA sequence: TGTGCCAGCAGTCCAAGGGGGCCACGCTACACTGAAGCTTTCTTT. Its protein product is CASSPRGPRYTEAFF.

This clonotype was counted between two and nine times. CDR3 sequence reads: CSALTSGGAYNEQFF. The CDR3 DNA reads TGCAGTGCCCTAACTAGCGGGGGGGCCTACAATGAGCAGTTCTTC. The rearrangement joins TRBV20-1 to TRBJ2-1, with 13 bases fitting TRBD2. The V segment lost 6 bases and the J segment 2 bases; nucleotides outside the gene matches: 4. There are 15 residues in the CDR3. The germline CDR1 and CDR2 sequences are DFQATT and SNEGSKA (reference sequence).

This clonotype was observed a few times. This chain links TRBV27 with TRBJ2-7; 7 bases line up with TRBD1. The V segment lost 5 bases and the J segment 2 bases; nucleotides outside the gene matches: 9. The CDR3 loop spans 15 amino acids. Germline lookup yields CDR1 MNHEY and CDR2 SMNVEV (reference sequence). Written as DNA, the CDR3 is TGTGCCAGCAGTCCTTACAGGGACAGTCCCTACGAGCAGTACTTC. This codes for CASSPYRDSPYEQYF.

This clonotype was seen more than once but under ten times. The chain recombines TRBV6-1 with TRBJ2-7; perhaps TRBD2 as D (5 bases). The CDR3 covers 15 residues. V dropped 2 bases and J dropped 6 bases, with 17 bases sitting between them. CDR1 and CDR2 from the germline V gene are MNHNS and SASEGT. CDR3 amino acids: CASSESGSPRSEQYF. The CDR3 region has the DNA TGTGCCAGCAGTGAAAGCGGCTCCCCACGGAGCGAGCAGTACTTC.

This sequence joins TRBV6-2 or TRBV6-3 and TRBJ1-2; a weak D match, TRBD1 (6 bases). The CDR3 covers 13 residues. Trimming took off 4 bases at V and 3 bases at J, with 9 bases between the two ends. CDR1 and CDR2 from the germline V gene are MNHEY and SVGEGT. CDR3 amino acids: CASSWAGDYGYTF. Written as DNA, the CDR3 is TGTGCCAGCAGTTGGGCAGGGGACTATGGCTACACCTTC.

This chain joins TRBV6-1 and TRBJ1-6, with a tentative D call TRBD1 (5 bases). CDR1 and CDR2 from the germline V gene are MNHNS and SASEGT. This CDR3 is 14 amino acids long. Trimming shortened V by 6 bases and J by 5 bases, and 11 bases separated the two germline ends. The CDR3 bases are TGTGCCAGCAGGAAGACAGAAAATAATTCACCCCTCCACTTT. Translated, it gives CASRKTENNSPLHF.

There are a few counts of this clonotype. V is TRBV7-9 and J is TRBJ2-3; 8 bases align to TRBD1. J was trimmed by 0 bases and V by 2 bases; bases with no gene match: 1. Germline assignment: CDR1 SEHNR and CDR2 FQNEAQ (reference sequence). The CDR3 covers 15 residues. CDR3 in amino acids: CASSLRQGSTDTQYF. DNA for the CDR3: TGTGCCAGCAGCTTAAGACAGGGGAGCACAGATACGCAGTATTTT.

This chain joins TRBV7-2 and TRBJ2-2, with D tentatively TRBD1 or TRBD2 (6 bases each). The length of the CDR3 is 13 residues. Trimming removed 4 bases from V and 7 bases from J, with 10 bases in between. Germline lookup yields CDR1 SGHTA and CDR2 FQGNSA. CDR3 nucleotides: TGTGCCAGCAGCTCACAGGGAGGCGGGGAGCTGTTTTTT. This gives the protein CASSSQGGGELFF.

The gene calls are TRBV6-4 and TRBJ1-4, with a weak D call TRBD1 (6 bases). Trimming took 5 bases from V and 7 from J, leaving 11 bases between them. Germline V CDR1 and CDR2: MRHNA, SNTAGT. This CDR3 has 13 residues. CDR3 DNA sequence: TGTGCCAGCAGTCGGGGGGCTGGTGAAAAACTGTTTTTT. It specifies CASSRGAGEKLFF.

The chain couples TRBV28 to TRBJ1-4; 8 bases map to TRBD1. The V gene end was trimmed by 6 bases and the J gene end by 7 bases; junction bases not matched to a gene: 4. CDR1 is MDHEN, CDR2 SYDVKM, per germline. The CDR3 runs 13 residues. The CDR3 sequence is CASRGQAAEKLFF. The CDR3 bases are TGTGCCAGCAGGGGACAGGCGGCTGAAAAACTGTTTTTT.

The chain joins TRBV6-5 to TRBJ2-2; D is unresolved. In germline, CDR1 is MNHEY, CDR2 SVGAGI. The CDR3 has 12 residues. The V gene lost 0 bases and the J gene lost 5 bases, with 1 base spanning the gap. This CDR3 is CASSYSTGELFF. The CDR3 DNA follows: TGTGCCAGCAGTTACTCGACCGGGGAGCTGTTTTTT.

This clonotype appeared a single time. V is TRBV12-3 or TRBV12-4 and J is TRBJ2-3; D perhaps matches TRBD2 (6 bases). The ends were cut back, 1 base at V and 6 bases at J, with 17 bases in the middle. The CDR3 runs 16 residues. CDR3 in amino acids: CASSLGAGSKGDTQYF. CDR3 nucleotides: TGTGCCAGCAGTTTAGGAGCGGGCTCAAAGGGGGATACGCAGTATTTT.

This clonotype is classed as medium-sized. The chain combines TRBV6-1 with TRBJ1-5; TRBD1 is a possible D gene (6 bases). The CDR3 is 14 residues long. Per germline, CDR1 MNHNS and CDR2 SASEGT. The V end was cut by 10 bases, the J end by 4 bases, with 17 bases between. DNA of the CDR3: TGTGCCACGCGCAACGGGGGGCGGAATCAGCCCCAGCATTTT. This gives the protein CATRNGGRNQPQHF.

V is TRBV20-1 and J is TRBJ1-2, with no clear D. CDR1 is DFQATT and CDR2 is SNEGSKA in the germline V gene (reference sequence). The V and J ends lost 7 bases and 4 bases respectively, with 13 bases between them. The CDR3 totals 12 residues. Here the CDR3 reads CSGPVETYGYTF. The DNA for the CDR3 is TGCAGTGGCCCGGTCGAGACCTATGGCTACACCTTC.

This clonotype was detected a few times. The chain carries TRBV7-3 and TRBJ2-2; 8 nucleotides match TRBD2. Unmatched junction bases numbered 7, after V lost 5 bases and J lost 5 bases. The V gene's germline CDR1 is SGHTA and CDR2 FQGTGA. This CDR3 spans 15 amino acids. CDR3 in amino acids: CASSRGGGRTGELFF. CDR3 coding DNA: TGTGCCAGCAGCCGGGGCGGGGGGCGTACCGGGGAGCTGTTTTTT.

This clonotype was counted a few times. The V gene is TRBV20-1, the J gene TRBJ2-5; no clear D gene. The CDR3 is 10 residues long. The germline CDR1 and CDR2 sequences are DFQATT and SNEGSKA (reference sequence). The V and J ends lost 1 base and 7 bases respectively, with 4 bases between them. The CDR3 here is CSARAGTQYF. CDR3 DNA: TGCAGTGCTAGAGCGGGGACCCAGTACTTC.

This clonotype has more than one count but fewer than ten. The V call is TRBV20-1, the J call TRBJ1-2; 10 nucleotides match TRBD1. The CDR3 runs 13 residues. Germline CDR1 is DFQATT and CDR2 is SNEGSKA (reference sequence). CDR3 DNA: TGCAGGGTTGATGACAGGGGGCTGGGTGGCTACACCTTC. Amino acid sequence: CRVDDRGLGGYTF.

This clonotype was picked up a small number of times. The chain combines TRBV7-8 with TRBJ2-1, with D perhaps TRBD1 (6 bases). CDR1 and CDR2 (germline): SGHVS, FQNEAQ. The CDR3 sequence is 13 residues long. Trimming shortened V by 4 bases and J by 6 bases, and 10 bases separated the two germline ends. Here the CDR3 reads CASSSGQLNEQFF. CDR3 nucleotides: TGTGCCAGCAGCTCGGGACAACTCAATGAGCAGTTCTTC.

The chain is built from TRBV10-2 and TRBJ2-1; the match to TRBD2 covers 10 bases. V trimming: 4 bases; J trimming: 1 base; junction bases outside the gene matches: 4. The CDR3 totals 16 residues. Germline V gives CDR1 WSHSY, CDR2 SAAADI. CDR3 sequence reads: CASSGSSGGSYNEQFF. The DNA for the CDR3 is TGCGCCAGCAGTGGTTCTAGCGGGGGATCCTACAATGAGCAGTTCTTC.

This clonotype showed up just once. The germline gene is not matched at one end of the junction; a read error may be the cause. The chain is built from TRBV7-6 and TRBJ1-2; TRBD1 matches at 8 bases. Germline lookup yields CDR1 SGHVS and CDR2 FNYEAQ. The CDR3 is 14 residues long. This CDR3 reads CASSLLTGDDGHTF. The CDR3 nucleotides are TGTGCCAGCAGCCTACTGACAGGGGATGATGGCCACACCTTC. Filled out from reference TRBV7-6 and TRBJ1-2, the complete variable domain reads GAGVSQSPRYKVTKRGQDVALRCDPISGHVSLYWYRQALGQGPEFLTYFNYEAQQDKSGLPNDRFSAERPEGSISTLTIQRTEQRDSAMYRCASSLLTGDDGHTFGSGTRLTVV.